This TCR beta chain was profiled in a study of blood T cell repertoires in COVID-19. About the research overall: The United States, Italy and Spain were the sources of the acute and convalescent COVID-19 samples. T cells, B-cell-depleted T cells, or PBMCs supplied cDNA or gDNA.

In germline, CDR1 is GTSNPN, CDR2 SVGIG (reference sequence). CDR3 length equals 12 residues. V was trimmed by 4 bases and J by 8 bases, leaving 14 bases between them. In the original processing: Using reference gene primer amplification, nucleated cell counts were estimated. Generated by immunoSEQ multiplex PCR, the TCRdb table keeps only in-frame clones and is missing some. V, J and clone size reflect that table, while D and trimming were determined from the DNA. The sample includes about 220,000 clones, 75% to 85% seen only once; the top ten take around 2.4%. Sequencing used peripheral blood. This chain joins TRBV30 and TRBJ1-2; D is unresolved. This TCR was recovered from a man in his forties who had recovered from COVID-19. CDR3 sequence reads: CAWNLARGGYTF. The CDR3 region has the DNA TGTGCCTGGAACCTAGCCCGAGGGGGCTACACCTTC.